These 18 T cell receptor beta chains originate from one sample sequenced in a study of response to subunit inactivated influenza vaccine. One entry per CDR3 protein results from TCRdb running MiXCR on the RT-PCR reads. The repertoire holds around 490,000 distinct CDR3 sequences, with about 8% as singletons. This specimen was PBMCs from blood, taken less than 30 months after vaccination. All receptors come from a man in his fifties or sixties who received an inactivated influenza vaccine.

The rearrangement joins TRBV16 to TRBJ2-7, with TRBD1 as a possible D gene (6 bases). Germline CDR1 and CDR2: KGHSY and FQNENV. V was trimmed by 4 bases and J by 0 bases, leaving 13 bases between them. The CDR3 consists of 15 residues. In DNA, the CDR3 is TGTGCCAGCAGCCCGGTAAACAGGGCCTCCTACGAGCAGTACTTC. Encoded protein: CASSPVNRASYEQYF.

This clonotype was observed a handful of times. V and J are TRBV30 and TRBJ2-1, with 8 bases fitting TRBD1. Germline CDR1 reads GTSNPN; CDR2 reads SVGIG (reference sequence). CDR3 length: 16 residues. V shed 2 bases, J shed 4 bases, and the junction held 10 bases outside the gene matches. CDR3 protein: CAWSNFGQGFYNEQFF. The CDR3 DNA reads as TGTGCCTGGAGTAATTTTGGACAGGGATTTTACAATGAGCAGTTCTTC.

The rearrangement uses TRBV5-6 and TRBJ1-2, with TRBD1 matching 8 bases. This CDR3 is built from 15 residues. The germline V gene encodes CDR1 SGHDT and CDR2 YYEEEE. V shed 4 bases and J 8 bases; nucleotides not matched to a gene: 13. Written as DNA, the CDR3 is TGTGCCAGCAGCGTCGACAGGGGAGGGATAGGAGGCTACACCTTC. The encoded protein is CASSVDRGGIGGYTF.

The chain carries TRBV29-1 and TRBJ2-5; 12 positions match TRBD2. The CDR3 runs to 14 residues. CDR1 is SQVTM, CDR2 ANQGSEA, per germline. V trimming: 5 bases; J trimming: 2 bases; junction bases outside the gene matches: 3. The CDR3 bases are TGCAGCGTTAAAGGGACTAGCGGGCAAGAGACCCAGTACTTC. Translated, it gives CSVKGTSGQETQYF.

The chain has TRBV30 and TRBJ2-1; D is possibly TRBD2 (6 bases). Germline CDR1 GTSNPN, CDR2 SVGIG (reference sequence). CDR3 length equals 14 residues. Between the trimmed V and J ends, which lost 1 base and 8 bases, there was a span of 15 bases. This CDR3 reads CAWSAGDFPYEQFF. Written as DNA, the CDR3 is TGTGCCTGGAGTGCCGGGGACTTTCCCTATGAGCAGTTCTTC.

Regarding this clonotype: One junction end does not reproduce the germline sequence, and a read error may be involved. The chain recombines TRBV7-9 with TRBJ2-1; 8 positions match TRBD1. Germline lookup yields CDR1 SEHNR and CDR2 FQNEAQ (reference sequence). The CDR3 extends over 16 amino acids. The CDR3, as DNA: TGTGCCAGCAGACCAGGACAGGGCGTTAACTACAATAAGCAGTTCTTC. This gives the protein CASRPGQGVNYNKQFF.

This clonotype turned up a few times. The genes are TRBV29-1 and TRBJ2-7; D is possibly TRBD2 (5 bases). The ends were cut back, 2 bases at V and 5 bases at J, with 10 bases in the middle. Germline lookup yields CDR1 SQVTM and CDR2 ANQGSEA. The CDR3 length is 12 residues. This CDR3 reads CSVERGIDEQYF. CDR3 DNA: TGCAGCGTTGAAAGAGGGATCGACGAGCAGTACTTC.

V gene TRBV4-3 combines with J gene TRBJ2-2; 7 bases align to TRBD2. J lost 9 bases, V lost 3 bases, and 7 bases had no gene match. The CDR3 runs to 14 residues. Germline V gene data show CDR1 as LGHNA and CDR2 as YSLEER. The CDR3 coding sequence is TGCGCCAGCAGCCAGGGAGGGCTCCTTAGGGAGCTGTTTTTT. It specifies CASSQGGLLRELFF.

The sample holds many counts of this clonotype. J is TRBJ1-2 and V is TRBV12-3 or TRBV12-4; D gene uncertain. V lost 7 bases to trimming and J lost 3 bases, with 18 bases between them. The CDR3 is 15 amino acids. In nucleotides, the CDR3 is TGTGCCAGCACCGCCCTAGGGCGTGTCGACTATGGCTACACCTTC. Encoded protein: CASTALGRVDYGYTF.

The rearrangement uses TRBV5-5 and TRBJ1-1; D might be TRBD1 (6 bases). Germline CDR1 SGHKS, CDR2 YYEKEE (reference sequence). CDR3 size: 13 residues. The ends were cut back, 2 bases at V and 8 bases at J, with 13 bases in the middle. The DNA for the CDR3 is TGTGCCAGCAGCTTTAACAGGGAGACGGAAGCTTTCTTT. This sequence encodes CASSFNRETEAFF. Full variable domain (rest looked up from reference TRBV5-5 and TRBJ1-1): DAGVTQSPTHLIKTRGQQVTLRCSPISGHKSVSWYQQVLGQGPQFIFQYYEKEERGRGNFPDRFSARQFPNYSSELNVNALLLGDSALYLCASSFNRETEAFFGQGTRLTVV.

This clonotype was recorded a few times. The genes are TRBV18 and TRBJ2-7; 8 positions match TRBD1. Germline CDR1 and CDR2: KGHSH and LQKENI. The length of the CDR3 is 15 residues. After removal of 6 bases from V and 3 bases from J, the junction contained 10 bases not matched to a gene. This CDR3 is CASSPGTGVNYEQYF. The CDR3 DNA is TGTGCCAGCTCCCCCGGGACAGGTGTAAACTACGAGCAGTACTTC.

This clonotype has ten or more counts. CDR3 loop: CASSQQTGEGEKLFF. The CDR3, as DNA: TGCGCCAGCAGCCAACAGACAGGGGAGGGGGAAAAACTGTTTTTT. V usage is TRBV4-3 and J usage is TRBJ1-4, with 8 bases identical to TRBD1. Germline loops: CDR1 LGHNA, CDR2 YSLEER. CDR3 length: 15 residues. Losses at the gene ends were 2 bases for V and 8 bases for J; bases not matched to a gene: 7.

This clonotype occurred a few times. This chain's CDR3 is CASSRRDRVDGTDTQYF. DNA for the CDR3: TGTGCCAGTTCAAGGCGGGACAGGGTCGATGGCACAGATACGCAGTATTTT. The chain joins TRBV19 to TRBJ2-3, with TRBD1 matching 9 bases. The CDR3 length is 17 residues. Trimming at V came to 8 bases and at J to 1 base, leaving 13 bases not matched to a gene. The V gene's germline CDR1 is LNHDA and CDR2 SQIVND (reference sequence).

This clonotype was picked up many times. The V call is TRBV7-2, the J call TRBJ2-7; possibly TRBD1 or TRBD2 for D (5 bases each). V lost 6 bases, J lost 3 bases, and 12 bases lay in between. This CDR3 has 13 amino acids. CDR1 SGHTA and CDR2 FQGNSA come from the germline V gene. CDR3 in DNA: TGTGCCAGCAGATCCGGGACGGACTACGAGCAGTACTTC. Amino acid sequence: CASRSGTDYEQYF.

Concerning this clonotype itself: Germline is not matched at one junction end, which may reflect a read error. The rearrangement links TRBV6-2 or TRBV6-3 to TRBJ1-3; D is perhaps TRBD1 (5 bases). Germline V gene data show CDR1 as MNHEY and CDR2 as SVGEGT. This CDR3 has 14 residues. The CDR3: CASSLRDSQRRRDF. CDR3 sequence (DNA): TGTGCCAGCAGTTTGAGGGACTCCCAGCGGCGCCGTGATTTT.

The CDR3 DNA sequence: TGTGCCACCAGGCTAGGATCCTCCTACAATGAGCAGTTCTTC. Amino acid sequence: CATRLGSSYNEQFF. This rearrangement joins TRBV15 to TRBJ2-1; D is uncertain. This CDR3 contains 14 residues. Per germline, CDR1 LNHNV and CDR2 YYDKDF (reference sequence). V gave up 6 bases and J gave up 0 bases, with 9 bases separating them. The whole variable domain, filled in from reference TRBV15 and TRBJ2-1, reads DAMVIQNPRYQVTQFGKPVTLSCSQTLNHNVMYWYQQKSSQAPKLLFHYYDKDFNNEADTPDNFQSRRPNTSFCFLDIRSPGLGDTAMYLCATRLGSSYNEQFFGPGTRLTVL.

The rearrangement uses TRBV7-9 and TRBJ1-4, with D tentatively TRBD1 (6 bases). The CDR3 sequence is 13 residues long. V was pared by 7 bases and J by 10 bases, with 16 bases between. Per the germline V gene, CDR1 is SEHNR and CDR2 is FQNEAQ (reference sequence). The CDR3 DNA reads as TGTGCCAGCACCAGGACAGATAAGGGAAAACTGTTTTTT. This translates into CASTRTDKGKLFF.

This clonotype appeared a few times. The chain uses TRBV30 and TRBJ2-3, with 8 bases lining up with TRBD1. The germline V gene has CDR1 GTSNPN and CDR2 SVGIG (reference sequence). This CDR3 region has 13 residues. J was trimmed by 0 bases and V by 5 bases; bases with no gene match: 1. Written as DNA, the CDR3 is TGTGCCTGGGGGACAGGTAGCACAGATACGCAGTATTTT. Translating gives CAWGTGSTDTQYF.